A selection of T cell receptor beta chains follows, all from one sample in a study of CD8 T cells in Susac syndrome. TCRdb processed the immunoSEQ multiplex PCR reads anew with MiXCR; each CDR3 protein has one entry. Of more than 55,000 distinct CDR3 sequences in the sample, around 96% were seen once. The sequencing input was CD4+ T cells from PBMCs. These receptors were collected from a human donor with multiple sclerosis. CDR3s include the opening cysteine and the closing phenylalanine or tryptophan. Each record gives: clone size, J gene, D gene, V gene, CDR3 DNA, CDR3 protein. D genes are given only for firm matches. Some rows have no size entry. The others give once, few or many, or a class for an expanded clone.

clone size: -; J gene: TRBJ2-1; D gene: TRBD1; V gene: TRBV7-2; CDR3 DNA: TGTGCCAGCAGAGTGGACAGGGACAATGAGCAGTTCTTC; CDR3 protein: CASRVDRDNEQFF
clone size: -; J gene: TRBJ2-5; D gene: TRBD1; V gene: TRBV28; CDR3 DNA: TGTGCCAGCAGGCGACAGGGGAGAAAGACCCAGTACTTC; CDR3 protein: CASRRQGRKTQYF
clone size: -; J gene: TRBJ2-3; D gene: TRBD1; V gene: TRBV29-1; CDR3 DNA: TGCAGCGTTGGGAGGCGACAGGGTGTTTTGGATACGCAGTATTTT; CDR3 protein: CSVGRRQGVLDTQYF
clone size: -; J gene: TRBJ2-3; D gene: -; V gene: TRBV11-2; CDR3 DNA: TGTGCCAGCAGCTTGGGCAGCAGCCCATCAGATACGCAGTATTTT; CDR3 protein: CASSLGSSPSDTQYF
clone size: -; J gene: TRBJ2-2; D gene: -; V gene: TRBV12-3/TRBV12-4; CDR3 DNA: TGTGCCAGCAAAGCGGCCGGAAACACCGGGGAGCTGTTTTTT; CDR3 protein: CASKAAGNTGELFF
clone size: -; J gene: TRBJ2-7; D gene: TRBD1; V gene: TRBV7-8; CDR3 DNA: TGTGCCAGCAGCTCCCGACAGGGGTTCTACGAGCAGTACTTC; CDR3 protein: CASSSRQGFYEQYF
clone size: -; J gene: TRBJ2-3; D gene: TRBD1; V gene: TRBV20-1; CDR3 DNA: TGCAGTGCTAAACGGACAGGGCGTCGGCCAGATACGCAGTATTTT; CDR3 protein: CSAKRTGRRPDTQYF
clone size: -; J gene: TRBJ2-5; D gene: TRBD2; V gene: TRBV11-3; CDR3 DNA: TGTGCCAGCAGCCTGACTAGCGGGGCTGAGACCCAGTACTTC; CDR3 protein: CASSLTSGAETQYF
clone size: -; J gene: TRBJ2-3; D gene: -; V gene: TRBV9; CDR3 DNA: TGTGCCAGCAGCAAAACACCCACAGATACGCAGTATTTT; CDR3 protein: CASSKTPTDTQYF
clone size: once; J gene: TRBJ1-2; D gene: -; V gene: TRBV29-1; CDR3 DNA: TGCAGCGTTGAAAAGACAGGACTCTATGGCTACACCTTC; CDR3 protein: CSVEKTGLYGYTF
clone size: -; J gene: TRBJ2-3; D gene: -; V gene: TRBV7-2; CDR3 DNA: TGTGCCAGCAGCTTAGGCTCCCATTTCACAGATACGCAGTATTTT; CDR3 protein: CASSLGSHFTDTQYF
clone size: -; J gene: TRBJ1-3; D gene: TRBD1; V gene: TRBV12-3/TRBV12-4; CDR3 DNA: TGTGCCAGCAGCCCCTTGACAGGGGCAGGAAACACCATATATTTT; CDR3 protein: CASSPLTGAGNTIYF
clone size: -; J gene: TRBJ2-5; D gene: -; V gene: TRBV6-2/TRBV6-3; CDR3 DNA: TGTGCCAGCAACTTACAGGGTGGCCAAGAGACCCAGTACTTC; CDR3 protein: CASNLQGGQETQYF
clone size: -; J gene: TRBJ2-7; D gene: -; V gene: TRBV5-4; CDR3 DNA: TGTGCCAGCAGCTTGGGGGGGGACACGGGAGTGGCCTACGAGCAGTACTTC; CDR3 protein: CASSLGGDTGVAYEQYF
clone size: once; J gene: TRBJ1-1; D gene: TRBD1; V gene: TRBV12-3/TRBV12-4; CDR3 DNA: TGTGCCAGCAGTCTAAGACAGGGATGGCCTGAAGCTTTCTTT; CDR3 protein: CASSLRQGWPEAFF
clone size: -; J gene: TRBJ1-1; D gene: -; V gene: TRBV24-1; CDR3 DNA: TGTGCCACCAGTGATCCCCTTATCTCTGAAGCTTTCTTT; CDR3 protein: CATSDPLISEAFF
clone size: -; J gene: TRBJ2-1; D gene: TRBD2; V gene: TRBV12-3/TRBV12-4; CDR3 DNA: TGTGCCAGCAGGACCACTAGCGGGGGTTCCTACAATGAGCAGTTCTTC; CDR3 protein: CASRTTSGGSYNEQFF
clone size: -; J gene: TRBJ2-5; D gene: TRBD2; V gene: TRBV7-2; CDR3 DNA: TGTGCCAGCAGCGGACTAGCGGGGGGCCTTCCGGGCGAGACCCAGTACTTC; CDR3 protein: CASSGLAGGLPGETQYF
clone size: -; J gene: TRBJ1-5; D gene: -; V gene: TRBV12-3/TRBV12-4; CDR3 DNA: TGTGCCAGCAGTTCTTTGGGCCCGTCGGGCAATCAGCCCCAGCATTTT; CDR3 protein: CASSSLGPSGNQPQHF
clone size: once; J gene: TRBJ2-1; D gene: -; V gene: TRBV12-3/TRBV12-4; CDR3 DNA: TGTGCCAGCAGTTTAGGGGGATCCTACAATGAGCAGTTCTTC; CDR3 protein: CASSLGGSYNEQFF
clone size: -; J gene: TRBJ1-2; D gene: -; V gene: TRBV6-5; CDR3 DNA: TGTGCCACTCGGGGCAGGGACTCAGGGGTCTTC; CDR3 protein: CATRGRDSGVF
clone size: -; J gene: TRBJ2-7; D gene: -; V gene: TRBV5-1; CDR3 DNA: TGCGCCAGCAGCCACCTTTATGAGGCCGCCTACGAGCAGTACTTC; CDR3 protein: CASSHLYEAAYEQYF
clone size: -; J gene: TRBJ2-7; D gene: -; V gene: TRBV28; CDR3 DNA: TGTGCCGTACAGGGAGGGGTGGACGAGCAGTACTTC; CDR3 protein: CAVQGGVDEQYF
clone size: -; J gene: TRBJ1-1; D gene: TRBD1; V gene: TRBV5-1; CDR3 DNA: TGCGCCAGCAGGGGGACAGGGGTCCTGGCTGAAGCTTTCTTT; CDR3 protein: CASRGTGVLAEAFF
clone size: once; J gene: TRBJ2-6; D gene: -; V gene: TRBV5-1; CDR3 DNA: TGCGCCAGCAGCTTGGGTTCTGGGGCCAACGTCCTGACTTTC; CDR3 protein: CASSLGSGANVLTF
clone size: once; J gene: TRBJ2-2; D gene: -; V gene: TRBV12-3/TRBV12-4; CDR3 DNA: TGTGCCAGCAGTTCCCGGGACCGGAACACCGGGGAGCTGTTTTTT; CDR3 protein: CASSSRDRNTGELFF
clone size: -; J gene: TRBJ2-3; D gene: TRBD2; V gene: TRBV4-2; CDR3 DNA: TGTGCCAGCAGCCAAGTGACTAGCGGGGCTCCAGATACGCAGTATTTT; CDR3 protein: CASSQVTSGAPDTQYF
clone size: -; J gene: TRBJ1-6; D gene: -; V gene: TRBV3-1; CDR3 DNA: TGTGCCAGCAGCCAAGGGGGGGCTCCCCTCCACTTT; CDR3 protein: CASSQGGAPLHF
clone size: -; J gene: TRBJ2-1; D gene: TRBD2; V gene: TRBV7-9; CDR3 DNA: TGTGCCAGCAGCCCGGGACTAGCGGGGGGCAACGTCAATGAGCAGTTCTTC; CDR3 protein: CASSPGLAGGNVNEQFF
clone size: -; J gene: TRBJ2-1; D gene: -; V gene: TRBV7-2; CDR3 DNA: TGTGCCAGCAGCTCTTCATCGACCAGTACAAATGAGCAGTTCTTC; CDR3 protein: CASSSSSTSTNEQFF
clone size: -; J gene: TRBJ1-5; D gene: -; V gene: TRBV12-3/TRBV12-4; CDR3 DNA: TGTGCCAGCAGCGACCAGGGTACTCAGCCCCAGCATTTT; CDR3 protein: CASSDQGTQPQHF
clone size: -; J gene: TRBJ1-5; D gene: -; V gene: TRBV2; CDR3 DNA: TGTGCCAGCAGTGCGGACAGTAGCTATAGCAATCAGCCCCAGCATTTT; CDR3 protein: CASSADSSYSNQPQHF
clone size: -; J gene: TRBJ1-2; D gene: -; V gene: TRBV15; CDR3 DNA: TGTGCCACCAGCAGAGATGAGGGGAACTATGGCTACACCTTC; CDR3 protein: CATSRDEGNYGYTF
clone size: -; J gene: TRBJ2-5; D gene: -; V gene: TRBV14; CDR3 DNA: TGTGCCAGCAGCCAAAGGACCCTGGTAGAGACCCAGTACTTC; CDR3 protein: CASSQRTLVETQYF
clone size: -; J gene: TRBJ1-4; D gene: -; V gene: TRBV5-1; CDR3 DNA: TGCGCCAGCAGCTCCCCCGCAACTAATGAAAAACTGTTTTTT; CDR3 protein: CASSSPATNEKLFF
clone size: once; J gene: TRBJ2-6; D gene: -; V gene: TRBV18; CDR3 DNA: TGTGCCAGCTCACCGCGACAAGGCTCTGGGGCCAACGTCCTGACTTTC; CDR3 protein: CASSPRQGSGANVLTF